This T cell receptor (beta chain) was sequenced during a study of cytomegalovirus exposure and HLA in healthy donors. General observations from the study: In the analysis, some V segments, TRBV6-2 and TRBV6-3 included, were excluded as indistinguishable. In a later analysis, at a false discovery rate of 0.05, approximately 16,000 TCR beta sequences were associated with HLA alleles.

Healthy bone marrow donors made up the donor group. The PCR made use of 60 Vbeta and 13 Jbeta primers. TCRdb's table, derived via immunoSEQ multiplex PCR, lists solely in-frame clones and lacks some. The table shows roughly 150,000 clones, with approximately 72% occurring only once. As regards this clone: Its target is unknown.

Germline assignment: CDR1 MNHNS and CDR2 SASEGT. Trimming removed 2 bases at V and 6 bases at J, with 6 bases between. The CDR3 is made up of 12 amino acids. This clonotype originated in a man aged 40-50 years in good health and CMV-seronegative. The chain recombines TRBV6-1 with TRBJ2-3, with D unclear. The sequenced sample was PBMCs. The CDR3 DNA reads TGTGCCAGCAGTGAATATACTGATACGCAGTATTTT. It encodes CASSEYTDTQYF.